The 25 T cell receptor beta chains below all came from one sample that was sequenced in a study of T cell repertoires in aging, cancer and after chemotherapy (dated by TCRdb to between 2018 and 2021). TCR beta rearrangements were amplified from genomic DNA extracted from peripheral blood rather than from sorted cells or RNA. Sequencing instrument: Illumina MiSeq. Using a mixed TRB-A/B primer pool, multiplex touch-down PCR amplified rearranged TRB sequences covering the V, D and J segments. The public reads were quality trimmed at Q25 with fastp and then assembled into clones with MiXCR by TCRdb, keeping productive beta chains. Rows are combined by CDR3 protein, so each entry shows the most common genes and DNA. A total of around 1,300 distinct CDR3 sequences appear in this sample, roughly 22% of them only once. Around a quarter of the sample lies in the top ten. The sequenced material came from blood. All receptors derive from a human donor with a solid tumor.

This chain connects TRBV9 to TRBJ2-5, with TRBD1 matching 9 bases. Unmatched junction bases numbered 2, after V lost 0 bases and J lost 5 bases. The CDR3 is 14 residues long. Germline CDR1 SGDLS, CDR2 YYNGEE. In DNA form, the CDR3 reads TGTGCCAGCAGCGTAGACAGGGGGCGGGAGACCCAGTACTTC. Protein: CASSVDRGRETQYF.

By frequency in the sample, this clonotype is medium-sized (0.01 to 0.1%). CDR3 nucleotide sequence: TGCAGTGCGCAGAGGGGGCTCCATCAGCCCCAGCATTTT. Translation gives CSAQRGLHQPQHF. The V and J genes are TRBV20-1 and TRBJ1-5, with 7 bases aligning to TRBD1. Looked up from germline, CDR1 is DFQATT and CDR2 is SNEGSKA (reference sequence). Unmatched junction bases numbered 7, after V lost 6 bases and J lost 5 bases. The CDR3 is made up of 13 amino acids.

This clonotype is categorized as medium-sized. The chain couples TRBV15 to TRBJ1-1, with D unresolved. The germline CDR1 and CDR2 sequences are LNHNV and YYDKDF (reference sequence). V dropped 0 bases and J dropped 4 bases, with 12 bases sitting between them. This CDR3 contains 15 residues. Here the CDR3 DNA reads TGTGCCACCAGCAGAGATCCTCAAGCGTTCACTGAAGCTTTCTTT. Translated: CATSRDPQAFTEAFF.

This clonotype is judged medium-sized (0.01 to 0.1%). The genes are TRBV5-5 and TRBJ2-3, with TRBD1 matching over 10 bases. V dropped 3 bases and J dropped 4; count of bases not matched to a gene: 11. Germline V CDR1 and CDR2: SGHKS, YYEKEE (reference sequence). The length of the CDR3 is 17 residues. The DNA for the CDR3 is TGTGCCAGCAGCTCAGCCTCCCGGGACAGGGGAGCAGATACGCAGTATTTT. Its translation: CASSSASRDRGADTQYF.

This clonotype showed up just a few times. A much bigger clone sits one base away, suggesting this may be a read error. The V and J genes are TRBV5-4 and TRBJ2-7; D remains ambiguous. The CDR3 is made up of 14 amino acids. CDR1 is SGHNT, CDR2 YYREEE, per germline (reference sequence). Trimming stripped 0 bases from V and 0 bases from J, with 7 bases between. CDR3 DNA sequence: TGTGCCAGCAGCTTGGGGCAGAGCTCCTACGAGCAGTACTTC. Its translation: CASSLGQSSYEQYF.

The chain recombines TRBV19 with TRBJ1-2; the D is unclear. This CDR3 has 15 amino acids. The V gene's germline CDR1 is LNHDA and CDR2 SQIVND (reference sequence). CDR3 residues: CVSSPITPRTDVHTF. CDR3 nucleotide sequence: TGTGTTAGTAGTCCGATTACCCCCAGGACGGACGTACACACCTTC.

This clonotype turned up a few times. V gene TRBV7-2 combines with J gene TRBJ1-1; 9 positions agree with TRBD1. The CDR3 length is 13 residues. Trimming removed 6 bases from V and 10 bases from J; junction bases left unmatched: 9. Germline V CDR1 and CDR2: SGHTA, FQGNSA. The CDR3 protein is CASRSGQGGRAFF. CDR3 in DNA: TGTGCCAGCAGGTCGGGACAGGGAGGCAGAGCTTTCTTT.

V usage is TRBV4-3 and J usage is TRBJ2-2; 8 nucleotides align to TRBD1. Germline V gives CDR1 LGHNA, CDR2 YSLEER. The ends lost 4 bases at V and 1 base at J; junction bases unmatched: 2. The CDR3 is 15 residues long. CDR3 residues: CASSPGTGNTGELFF. The CDR3 DNA follows: TGCGCCAGCAGCCCCGGGACAGGGAACACCGGGGAGCTGTTTTTT.

Within the sample, this clonotype is medium-sized. The chain joins TRBV6-4 to TRBJ2-2, with 7 nucleotides matching TRBD2. Germline assignment: CDR1 MRHNA and CDR2 SNTAGT. The V segment lost 5 bases and the J segment 3 bases; nucleotides outside the gene matches: 3. This CDR3 is built from 14 residues. The CDR3 DNA sequence: TGTGCCAGCAGTAGCGGGGAGGACACCGGGGAGCTGTTTTTT. This gives the protein CASSSGEDTGELFF.

The rearrangement uses TRBV6-5 and TRBJ2-5; 8 bases agree with TRBD1. The germline CDR1 and CDR2 sequences are MNHEY and SVGAGI. The CDR3 is 15 residues long. Germline trimming cut 5 bases from V and 2 bases from J; bases unmatched to any gene: 7. Here the CDR3 DNA reads TGTGCCAGCAGTAGCGGCTGGACAGGGCAAGAGACCCAGTACTTC. Translating gives CASSSGWTGQETQYF.

This clonotype is large (0.1 to 1%) in the sample. The chain joins TRBV19 to TRBJ1-2, with TRBD1 as a possible D gene (6 bases). Germline CDR1 LNHDA, CDR2 SQIVND (reference sequence). CDR3 size: 14 residues. The germline V and J ends were trimmed by 5 bases and 2 bases, with 12 bases remaining between them. The CDR3 protein is CASSFRTENYGYTF. Written as DNA, the CDR3 is TGTGCCAGTAGTTTCCGGACAGAAAACTATGGCTACACCTTC.

This chain uses TRBV2 with TRBJ2-5, with 7 nucleotides matching TRBD2. The CDR3 has 13 residues. V lost 4 bases, J lost 4 bases, and 3 bases stayed unmatched. Germline assignment: CDR1 SNHLY and CDR2 FYNNEI. The DNA for the CDR3 is TGTGCCAGCAGTGCTCGCGGGGGAGAGACCCAGTACTTC. Translation: CASSARGGETQYF.

To note about this clonotype: A junction end diverges from the germline sequence, so it may reflect a read error. The chain employs TRBV7-2 and TRBJ1-5; D is undetermined. Germline V gives CDR1 SGHTA, CDR2 FQGNSA. This CDR3 is 12 amino acids long. The CDR3 DNA reads as TGTGCCAGCAGCCCCGGAGGGCATGGTTTGGATTTT. Its translation is CASSPGGHGLDF.

The chain has TRBV27 and TRBJ1-2, with 9 bases lining up with TRBD1. There are 13 residues in the CDR3. V dropped 5 bases and J dropped 4; count of bases not matched to a gene: 2. From germline, CDR1 is MNHEY and CDR2 SMNVEV (reference sequence). CDR3 in DNA: TGTGCCAGCAGTGAGGGACAGGGCTATGGCTACACCTTC. Residues: CASSEGQGYGYTF.

This clonotype qualifies as large. This chain joins TRBV19 and TRBJ1-6; D uncertain. CDR1 and CDR2 from the germline V gene are LNHDA and SQIVND (reference sequence). The V end was cut by 4 bases, the J end by 7 bases, with 2 bases between. The CDR3 covers 11 residues. The chain's CDR3 is CASSKNSPLHF. The DNA for the CDR3 is TGTGCCAGTAGTAAAAATTCACCCCTCCACTTT. Combining the CDR3 with reference TRBV19 and TRBJ1-6 gives the whole variable domain DGGITQSPKYLFRKEGQNVTLSCEQNLNHDAMYWYRQDPGQGLRLIYYSQIVNDFQKGDIAEGYSVSREKKESFPLTVTSAQKNPTAFYLCASSKNSPLHFGNGTRLTVT.

In its sample, this clonotype was seen a few times. V gene TRBV7-2 combines with J gene TRBJ2-1, with a weak D call TRBD1 (5 bases). This CDR3 region has 15 residues. Trimming shortened V by 8 bases and J by 6 bases, and 20 bases separated the two germline ends. Germline lookup yields CDR1 SGHTA and CDR2 FQGNSA. The CDR3 DNA sequence: TGTGCCAGCGGTGGGCGCAGGGTAATAGGCAATGAGCAGTTCTTC. It specifies CASGGRRVIGNEQFF.

This clonotype was counted a few times. The chain links TRBV10-1 to TRBJ2-7; TRBD2 matches 9 bases. The length of the CDR3 is 19 residues. Germline values: CDR1 WNHNN, CDR2 SYGVQD (reference sequence). The trim removed 6 bases at V and 7 bases at J, leaving 25 bases unmatched. In DNA form, the CDR3 reads TGCGCCAGCAGGGGTAAGAGCGGGAGGCGGGCGAGTGTGCGTGGGGAGCAGTACGTC. This translates into CASRGKSGRRASVRGEQYV.

J is TRBJ2-6 and V is TRBV12-3 or TRBV12-4; possible D gene TRBD1, 6 bases. The CDR3 spans 17 residues. Trimming pared 4 bases from V and 2 bases from J, leaving 15 bases between. CDR3 sequence (DNA): TGTGCCAGCAGTTCAACTTACAGGGCCCCTGGGGCCAACGTCCTGACTTTC. Translating it yields CASSSTYRAPGANVLTF.

The chain is built from TRBV6-2 or TRBV6-3 and TRBJ2-5, with 14 positions matching TRBD2. Germline V CDR1 and CDR2: MNHEY, SVGEGT. CDR3 size: 16 residues. V gave up 5 bases and J gave up 7 bases; unmatched junction bases: 9. CDR3 nucleotide sequence: TGTGCCAGCAGTCGCGGACTAGCGGGAGGTTTAACGACCCAGTACTTC. Its translation: CASSRGLAGGLTTQYF.

Worth noting for this clonotype: A much larger clone lies a single base off, so this may be a read error. The chain joins TRBV10-3 to TRBJ1-1, with TRBD1 as a possible D gene (6 bases). Trimming stripped 2 bases from V and 3 bases from J, with 10 bases between. CDR3 length equals 14 residues. Germline values: CDR1 ENHRY, CDR2 SYGVKD. The CDR3 nucleotides are TGTGCCATCAGTGAGGTGCGGGGGCACACTGAAGCTTTCTTT. It is translated as CAISEVRGHTEAFF.

By its share, this clonotype is large. In nucleotides, the CDR3 is TGCAGCGTCGTACAGGGGAACTATGGCTACACCTTC. Amino acid sequence: CSVVQGNYGYTF. This chain connects TRBV29-1 to TRBJ1-2, with 7 bases fitting TRBD1. Trimming removed 6 bases from V and 2 bases from J; junction bases left unmatched: 3. This CDR3 region has 12 residues. Per germline, CDR1 SQVTM and CDR2 ANQGSEA. Using reference TRBV29-1 and TRBJ1-2 for the parts outside the CDR3, the full variable domain is SAVISQKPSRDICQRGTSLTIQCQVDSQVTMMFWYRQQPGQSLTLIATANQGSEATYESGFVIDKFPISRPNLTFSTLTVSNMSPEDSSIYLCSVVQGNYGYTFGSGTRLTVV.

The chain joins TRBV6-4 to TRBJ1-5, with 7 bases aligning to TRBD1. Germline V gene data show CDR1 as MRHNA and CDR2 as SNTAGT. The trim removed 5 bases at V and 2 bases at J, leaving 12 bases unmatched. This CDR3 spans 17 amino acids. CDR3 DNA: TGTGCCAGCAGTTCGTACGGGACAGCGGCCGGCAATCAGCCCCAGCATTTT. Translated: CASSSYGTAAGNQPQHF.

V usage is TRBV20-1 and J usage is TRBJ1-1; D unclear. CDR1 and CDR2 (germline): DFQATT, SNEGSKA (reference sequence). V was cut by 5 bases and J by 3 bases, with 13 bases left in between. The CDR3 totals 13 residues. Here the CDR3 DNA reads TGCAGTGCTCCTGATCCGGCGGACACTGAAGCTTTCTTT. It codes for CSAPDPADTEAFF.

This clonotype turned up a few times. The genes are TRBV11-3 and TRBJ2-5; TRBD2 matches 10 bases. V was clipped by 2 bases and J by 5 bases; unmatched bases: 5. Germline V gene sequence: CDR1 SGHNT, CDR2 YENEEA. There are 15 residues in the CDR3. In DNA, the CDR3 is TGTGCCAGCAGCTTACAGCGGGGGGGAGGGGAGACCCAGTACTTC. Translation gives CASSLQRGGGETQYF.

V is TRBV6-2 or TRBV6-3 and J is TRBJ2-7; D possibly corresponds to TRBD1 (6 bases). Germline V CDR1 and CDR2: MNHEY, SVGEGT. The CDR3 extends over 15 amino acids. CDR3 sequence (DNA): TGTGCTAGCAGGACCCCAGGGGCCTTCTCCTACGAGCAGTACGTC. Translating it yields CASRTPGAFSYEQYV.